This T cell receptor beta chain is from a study of blood T cell repertoires in COVID-19. Across the whole study: The origin of the acute and convalescent COVID-19 samples was the United States, Italy and Spain. T cells, B-cell-depleted T cells, or PBMCs supplied cDNA or gDNA.

Germline V gene data show CDR1 as MDHEN and CDR2 as SYDVKM. Trimming removed 5 bases from V and 3 bases from J, with 10 bases in between. The CDR3 runs 13 residues. As handled by the study authors: For nucleated cells, counts were estimated from reference gene primer amplification. Sequenced by immunoSEQ multiplex PCR; TCRdb stores in-frame clones only, minus some. From that table come the V and J calls and clone size; the DNA was used to work out D and trimming. Here the sample spans about 60,000 clones, around 79% being singletons. The source is a human donor in a cohort sampled during active COVID-19. V usage is TRBV28 and J usage is TRBJ1-2, with a weak D call TRBD1 (5 bases). The specimen sequenced was peripheral blood. The CDR3 reads CASSERDDYGYTF. The CDR3 DNA reads TGTGCCAGCAGTGAGCGGGACGACTATGGCTACACCTTC.